A selection of T cell receptor beta chains follows, all from one sample in a study of T cells in localized non-small cell lung cancer. Assay used: immunoSEQ multiplex PCR; TCRdb lists only in-frame clones, some missing. The data contain about 83,000 clones, over 75% of them singletons. This specimen was peripheral blood, taken before any cancer treatment. Receptors were obtained from a female donor aged 60 or older with stage I lung adenocarcinoma. Both conserved end residues are part of each CDR3. A D gene is named only where the DNA matches it firmly. The size field is filled for only some rows; it gives once, few, many or a size class.

D gene | J gene | clone size | V gene | CDR3 protein | CDR3 DNA
NA | TRBJ2-2 | once | TRBV4-2 | CASSQDENTGELFF | TGTGCCAGCAGCCAGGATGAAAACACCGGGGAGCTGTTTTTT
TRBD1 | TRBJ2-5 | NA | TRBV13 | CASSLDREQETQYF | TGTGCCAGCAGCCTCGACAGGGAGCAAGAGACCCAGTACTTC
NA | TRBJ2-1 | NA | TRBV19 | CASRSRGVTEQFF | TGTGCCAGTAGGTCTCGCGGGGTGACTGAGCAGTTCTTC
NA | TRBJ2-1 | NA | TRBV6-1 | CASSSGLSQFF | TGTGCCAGCAGTTCTGGACTATCGCAGTTCTTC
NA | TRBJ2-6 | once | TRBV2 | CASRRQESGANVLTF | TGTGCCAGCAGGAGACAGGAATCTGGGGCCAACGTCCTGACTTTC
NA | TRBJ2-1 | NA | TRBV9 | CASSVEVSYQRNEQFF | TGTGCCAGCAGCGTAGAGGTCAGCTATCAGAGGAATGAGCAGTTCTTC
TRBD1 | TRBJ2-5 | NA | TRBV5-1 | CASSLVGQGQSETQYF | TGCGCCAGCAGCTTGGTGGGACAGGGTCAGTCAGAGACCCAGTACTTC
TRBD1 | TRBJ2-5 | once | TRBV4-1 | CASSQEAPGQLQETQYF | TGCGCCAGCAGCCAAGAGGCCCCGGGACAGCTACAAGAGACCCAGTACTTC
NA | TRBJ1-5 | few | TRBV4-3 | CASSQDWSSNQPQHF | TGCGCCAGCAGCCAAGATTGGAGTAGCAATCAGCCCCAGCATTTT
TRBD1 | TRBJ2-7 | NA | TRBV28 | CASRQGRQGIFDEQYF | TGTGCCAGCAGACAGGGACGACAGGGGATATTCGACGAGCAGTACTTC
TRBD1 | TRBJ1-2 | NA | TRBV28 | CASTPPGTGGFYGYTF | TGTGCCAGCACCCCCCCTGGGACAGGGGGGTTCTATGGCTACACCTTC
NA | TRBJ1-5 | NA | TRBV27 | CASRGKSNQPQHF | TGTGCCAGCAGAGGGAAAAGCAATCAGCCCCAGCATTTT
NA | TRBJ1-3 | NA | TRBV5-5 | CASSLDPGSGNTIYF | TGTGCCAGCAGCTTGGACCCAGGGAGCGGAAACACCATATATTTT
NA | TRBJ2-2 | NA | TRBV7-9 | CASSIKGYTGELFF | TGTGCCAGCAGCATTAAGGGTTACACCGGGGAGCTGTTTTTT
NA | TRBJ2-2 | NA | TRBV10-3 | CAISESGYNTYTGELFF | TGTGCCATCAGTGAGTCAGGGTACAACACTTACACCGGGGAGCTGTTTTTT
NA | TRBJ1-2 | NA | TRBV7-9 | CASSSSQGDGYTF | TGTGCCAGCAGCTCTTCACAGGGTGATGGCTACACCTTC
NA | TRBJ1-1 | NA | TRBV30 | CAWRPGGLTEAFF | TGTGCCTGGAGACCCGGGGGGCTCACTGAAGCTTTCTTT
NA | TRBJ1-2 | NA | TRBV5-6 | CASSGRAYGYTF | TGTGCCAGCAGCGGAAGGGCCTATGGCTACACCTTC
TRBD2 | TRBJ2-7 | NA | TRBV7-2 | CASSLAKRGREQYF | TGTGCCAGCAGCTTAGCCAAGCGGGGGCGCGAGCAGTACTTC
NA | TRBJ2-5 | NA | TRBV2 | CASSEPGLQETQYF | TGTGCCAGCAGTGAGCCAGGGCTTCAAGAGACCCAGTACTTC
NA | TRBJ1-1 | NA | TRBV30 | CAWSQSGRTEAFF | TGTGCCTGGAGTCAGTCAGGGCGGACTGAAGCTTTCTTT